The entry below describes one TCR beta chain. What it binds is unknown. Germline CDR1 ENHRY, CDR2 SYGVKD. There are 12 residues in the CDR3. V lost 2 bases and J lost 3, with 5 bases in between. This entry is derived from a study of CD8 T cells in ankylosing spondylitis. The study, taken as a whole, reports: Earlier literature documents some of the motif variants in reactive arthritis synovial fluid and blood. In ankylosing spondylitis patients, matched synovial fluid reportedly showed significant enrichment of disease-linked clones. Among TCR beta sequences, a motif of about 8 highly homologous variants appeared characteristic of ankylosing spondylitis blood.

Preparation of TCR beta libraries was done by quantitative 5'-RACE with molecular barcodes. TCRdb reprocessed the 5' RACE reads with MiXCR, giving one entry per CDR3 protein. The profile shows about 250,000 distinct CDR3 sequences, roughly 32% of them singletons. Sequenced input: blood, either unsorted or a sorted T cell fraction (not recorded which). This sequence joins TRBV10-3 and TRBJ2-7; no clear D. This sequence originates from a male donor with ankylosing spondylitis or in good health (not recorded which). CDR3 region: CAISETDYEQYF. The DNA for the CDR3 is TGTGCCATCAGTGAGACAGACTACGAGCAGTACTTC.